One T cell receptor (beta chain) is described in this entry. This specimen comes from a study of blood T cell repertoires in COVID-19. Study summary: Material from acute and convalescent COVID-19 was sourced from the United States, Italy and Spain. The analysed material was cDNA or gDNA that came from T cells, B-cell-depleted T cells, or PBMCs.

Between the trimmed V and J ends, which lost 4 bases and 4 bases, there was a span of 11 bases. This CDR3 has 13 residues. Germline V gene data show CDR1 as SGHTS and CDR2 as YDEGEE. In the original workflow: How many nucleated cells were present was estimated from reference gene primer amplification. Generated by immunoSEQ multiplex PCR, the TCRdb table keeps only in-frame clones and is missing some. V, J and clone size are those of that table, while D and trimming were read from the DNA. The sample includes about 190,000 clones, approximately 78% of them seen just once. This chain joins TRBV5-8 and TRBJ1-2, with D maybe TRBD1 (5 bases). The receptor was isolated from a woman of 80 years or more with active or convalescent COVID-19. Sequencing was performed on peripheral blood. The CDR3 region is CASSKGLGYGYTF. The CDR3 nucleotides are TGTGCCAGCAGCAAGGGACTGGGCTATGGCTACACCTTC.